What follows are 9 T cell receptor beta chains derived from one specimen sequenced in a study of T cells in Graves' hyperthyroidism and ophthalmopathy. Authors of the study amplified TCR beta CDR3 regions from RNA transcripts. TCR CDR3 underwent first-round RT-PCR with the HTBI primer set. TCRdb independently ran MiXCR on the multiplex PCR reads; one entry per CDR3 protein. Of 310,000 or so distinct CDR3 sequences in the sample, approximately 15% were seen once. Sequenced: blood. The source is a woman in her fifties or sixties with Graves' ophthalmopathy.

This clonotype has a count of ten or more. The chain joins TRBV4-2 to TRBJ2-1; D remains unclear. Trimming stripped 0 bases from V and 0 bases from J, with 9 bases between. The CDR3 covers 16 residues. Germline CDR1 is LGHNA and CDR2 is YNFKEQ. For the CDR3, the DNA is TGTGCCAGCAGCCAAGATCCGGAAAGCTCCTACAATGAGCAGTTCTTC. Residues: CASSQDPESSYNEQFF.

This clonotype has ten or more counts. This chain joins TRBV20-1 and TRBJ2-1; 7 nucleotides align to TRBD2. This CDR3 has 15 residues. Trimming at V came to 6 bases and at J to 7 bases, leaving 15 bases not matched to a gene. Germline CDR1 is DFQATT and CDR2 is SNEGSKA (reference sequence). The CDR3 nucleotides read TGCAGTGCGCCCCTAGCGGAAATCAGGCGGAATGAGCAGTTCTTC. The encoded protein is CSAPLAEIRRNEQFF.

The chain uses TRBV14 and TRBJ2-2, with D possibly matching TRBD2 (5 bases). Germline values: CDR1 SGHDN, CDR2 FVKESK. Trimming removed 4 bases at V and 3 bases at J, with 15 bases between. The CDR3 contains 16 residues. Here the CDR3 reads CASSPMGSVDTGELFF. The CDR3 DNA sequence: TGTGCCAGCAGCCCCATGGGTAGCGTTGACACCGGGGAGCTGTTTTTT.

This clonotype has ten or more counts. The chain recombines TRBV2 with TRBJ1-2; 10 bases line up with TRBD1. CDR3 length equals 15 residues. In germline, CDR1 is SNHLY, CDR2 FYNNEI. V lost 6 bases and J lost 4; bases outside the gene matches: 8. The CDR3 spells CASRGQGGSIYGYTF. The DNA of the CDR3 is TGTGCCAGCAGAGGACAGGGGGGCTCCATCTATGGCTACACCTTC.

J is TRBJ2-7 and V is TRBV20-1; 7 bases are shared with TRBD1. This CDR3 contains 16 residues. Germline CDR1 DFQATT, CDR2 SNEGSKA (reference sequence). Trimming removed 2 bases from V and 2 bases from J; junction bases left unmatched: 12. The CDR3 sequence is CSARKSLDRPTYEQYF. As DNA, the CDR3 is TGCAGTGCTAGAAAATCCCTGGACAGGCCCACCTACGAGCAGTACTTC.

CDR3 nucleotide sequence: TGCGCCAGCACGGACAGATCACGGTCGGGAGAGCAGTACTTC. Translating gives CASTDRSRSGEQYF. The chain carries TRBV5-1 and TRBJ2-7; D possibly corresponds to TRBD1 (6 bases). The germline gives CDR1 SGHRS, CDR2 YFSETQ. The CDR3 is 14 amino acids. Trimming left V 6 bases short and J 7 bases short, with 20 bases between.

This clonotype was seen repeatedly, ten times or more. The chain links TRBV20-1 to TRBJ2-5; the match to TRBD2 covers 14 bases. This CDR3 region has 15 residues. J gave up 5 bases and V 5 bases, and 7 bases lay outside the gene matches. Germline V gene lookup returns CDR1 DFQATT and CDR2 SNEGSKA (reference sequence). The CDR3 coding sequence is TGCAGTGCTCAGACTAGCGGGAGGGCCTTGGAGACCCAGTACTTC. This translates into CSAQTSGRALETQYF.

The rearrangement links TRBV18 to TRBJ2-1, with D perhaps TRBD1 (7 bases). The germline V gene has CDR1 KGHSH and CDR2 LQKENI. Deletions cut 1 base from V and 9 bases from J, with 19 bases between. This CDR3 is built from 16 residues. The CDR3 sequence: CASSPQGAGSLGEQFF. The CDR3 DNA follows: TGTGCCAGCTCACCACAGGGGGCCGGGAGCCTAGGTGAGCAGTTCTTC.

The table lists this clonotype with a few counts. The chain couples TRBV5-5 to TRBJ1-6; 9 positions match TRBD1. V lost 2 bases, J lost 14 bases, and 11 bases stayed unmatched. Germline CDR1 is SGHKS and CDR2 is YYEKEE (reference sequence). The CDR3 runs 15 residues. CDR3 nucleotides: TGTGCCAGCAGCTTATCCGGGACAGGGCTTCTGACCCTCCACTTT. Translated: CASSLSGTGLLTLHF.